This T cell receptor beta chain was captured by sequencing in a study of control samples from healthy donors and cancer patients. The assay was immunoSEQ multiplex PCR, and TCRdb's table has in-frame clones only and misses some. There are about 130,000 clones in the sample; around 92% occur only once, and around 2.1% lies in the top ten. Germline V gene data show CDR1 as GTSNPN and CDR2 as SVGIG (reference sequence). The CDR3 is made up of 12 amino acids. J lost 4 bases, V lost 8 bases, and 6 bases had no gene match. The origin of this receptor is a woman aged 45-60 years in good health. The sample comprised blood. The gene calls are TRBV30 and TRBJ1-1; 8 positions match TRBD1. The CDR3 DNA reads TGTGCCCTCGGACAGGGAGGCACTGAAGCTTTCTTT. Residues: CALGQGGTEAFF.